A single sample is the source of the 18 T cell receptor beta chains below, sequenced in a study of cytomegalovirus exposure and HLA in healthy donors. Both 60 Vbeta primers and 13 Jbeta primers went into the PCR. Some clones are missing from TCRdb's copy, which holds only in-frame ones; the method was immunoSEQ multiplex PCR. The top ten clones hold under 30% of a sample with tens of thousands of clones, more than 60% of them seen once. The sequencing sample was made of PBMCs. The receptor set was obtained from a middle-aged woman in good health and CMV-seropositive.

This clone was seen a few times. The genes are TRBV5-1 and TRBJ2-2, with TRBD1 matching 11 bases. Per germline, CDR1 SGHRS and CDR2 YFSETQ. Trimming took 3 bases from V and 6 from J; bases not matched to a gene: 1. The CDR3 consists of 14 residues. In DNA form, the CDR3 reads TGCGCCAGCAGCTGGGGACAGGGGGCCGGGGAGCTGTTTTTT. As protein: CASSWGQGAGELFF.

The sample holds a few counts of this clone. V and J are TRBV6-5 and TRBJ1-1; unclear D gene. The germline V gene encodes CDR1 MNHEY and CDR2 SVGAGI. The CDR3 runs to 15 residues. The V end was cut by 4 bases, the J end by 3 bases, with 15 bases between. In DNA form, the CDR3 reads TGTGCCAGCAGTTCCCCGCCCGGGGTGGACACTGAAGCTTTCTTT. As protein: CASSSPPGVDTEAFF.

The chain is built from TRBV15 and TRBJ1-2; the D is unclear. V was pared by 1 base and J by 9 bases, with 12 bases between. The CDR3 is made up of 13 amino acids. The germline V gene encodes CDR1 LNHNV and CDR2 YYDKDF (reference sequence). The CDR3 spells CATSRATAASYTF. In DNA form, the CDR3 reads TGTGCCACCAGCAGAGCGACGGCGGCAAGCTACACCTTC.

This chain links TRBV7-6 with TRBJ1-2, with 7 bases matching TRBD1. Germline V lookup: CDR1 SGHVS, CDR2 FNYEAQ. Trimming at V came to 5 bases and at J to 8 bases, leaving 14 bases not matched to a gene. The CDR3 is made up of 15 amino acids. Here the CDR3 reads CASSPGGRGDEGYTF. CDR3 in DNA: TGTGCCAGCAGCCCAGGTGGCAGGGGGGACGAGGGCTACACCTTC.

The gene calls are TRBV2 and TRBJ1-4; D ambiguous. V was trimmed by 4 bases and J by 0 bases, leaving 12 bases between them. Germline CDR1 SNHLY, CDR2 FYNNEI. There are 16 residues in the CDR3. The CDR3 sequence: CASSAVSAATNEKLFF. DNA for the CDR3: TGTGCCAGCAGTGCGGTGTCGGCGGCAACTAATGAAAAACTGTTTTTT.

The chain has TRBV6-1 and TRBJ2-3, with D maybe TRBD2 (6 bases). The CDR3 is 15 amino acids. Germline V gives CDR1 MNHNS, CDR2 SASEGT. The V end lost 3 bases, the J end lost 1 base, and 11 bases lay between the germline ends. The CDR3 nucleotides are TGTGCCAGCAGTGACTTTAGCGGCCGCACAGATACGCAGTATTTT. Its protein is CASSDFSGRTDTQYF.

The rearrangement links TRBV18 to TRBJ2-1; D perhaps matches TRBD1 (7 bases). CDR1 KGHSH and CDR2 LQKENI come from the germline V gene. This CDR3 contains 16 residues. The V gene lost 2 bases and the J gene lost 5 bases, with 16 bases spanning the gap. DNA for the CDR3: TGTGCCAGCTCACCAAATCAGGGGGGTTTTCACAATGAGCAGTTCTTC. This codes for CASSPNQGGFHNEQFF.

V usage is TRBV19 and J usage is TRBJ2-7, with D possibly matching TRBD1 (5 bases). Looked up from germline, CDR1 is LNHDA and CDR2 is SQIVND (reference sequence). Trimming shortened V by 3 bases and J by 3 bases, and 9 bases separated the two germline ends. The CDR3 runs 13 residues. Here the CDR3 DNA reads TGTGCCAGTAGTATGACAGTTCTCTACGAGCAGTACTTC. This gives the protein CASSMTVLYEQYF.

V gene TRBV29-1 combines with J gene TRBJ1-4, with D maybe TRBD1 (5 bases). V lost 3 bases and J 4 bases, leaving 12 bases between the germline ends. The CDR3 consists of 14 residues. The germline V gene has CDR1 SQVTM and CDR2 ANQGSEA. Here the CDR3 DNA reads TGCAGCGTTGAGAAGGGGATGGGTAATGAAAAACTGTTTTTT. It specifies CSVEKGMGNEKLFF.

V gene TRBV2 combines with J gene TRBJ2-6; D gene ambiguous. The CDR3 spans 15 residues. The germline CDR1 and CDR2 sequences are SNHLY and FYNNEI. The germline V and J ends were trimmed by 2 bases and 1 base, with 6 bases remaining between them. The CDR3 DNA is TGTGCCAGCAGTGAAATTAGTTCTGGGGCCAACGTCCTGACTTTC. Translating it yields CASSEISSGANVLTF.

The V gene is TRBV2, the J gene TRBJ2-2; D is undetermined. V lost 8 bases and J lost 6, with 13 bases in between. This CDR3 has 13 residues. Germline V gene sequence: CDR1 SNHLY, CDR2 FYNNEI. CDR3 residues: CASLQSSAGELFF. CDR3 DNA: TGTGCCAGCTTGCAGTCCAGTGCCGGGGAGCTGTTTTTT.

V gene TRBV15 combines with J gene TRBJ1-1, with 7 positions matching TRBD1. J lost 4 bases, V lost 8 bases, and 10 bases had no gene match. CDR3 length equals 14 residues. In germline, CDR1 is LNHNV, CDR2 YYDKDF (reference sequence). CDR3 DNA: TGTGCCACCTGCCAGGGGGGCGCGAGCACTGAAGCTTTCTTT. This translates into CATCQGGASTEAFF.

This clone was detected a few times. This sequence joins TRBV12-5 and TRBJ1-5; 12 bases are shared with TRBD1. Germline CDR1 reads LGHNT; CDR2 reads FRNRAP. The CDR3 is 16 residues long. With V trimmed by 4 bases and J by 1 base, 2 bases remained unmatched. CDR3 loop: CASGSGTGGSNQPQHF. DNA of the CDR3: TGTGCTAGTGGTTCCGGGACAGGGGGCAGCAATCAGCCCCAGCATTTT. Drawing the rest from reference TRBV12-5 and TRBJ1-5, the complete variable domain is DARVTQTPRHKVTEMGQEVTMRCQPILGHNTVFWYRQTMMQGLELLAYFRNRAPLDDSGMPKDRFSAEMPDATLATLKIQPSEPRDSAVYFCASGSGTGGSNQPQHFGDGTRLSIL.

The chain has TRBV6-1 and TRBJ2-1, with TRBD2 as a possible D gene (6 bases). Trimming took off 6 bases at V and 6 bases at J, with 9 bases between the two ends. CDR3 length: 12 residues. In germline, CDR1 is MNHNS, CDR2 SASEGT. The CDR3 protein is CASRTGGNEQFF. CDR3 sequence (DNA): TGTGCCAGCAGAACCGGGGGCAATGAGCAGTTCTTC.

The chain recombines TRBV6-4 with TRBJ2-3; D is unresolved. The CDR3 sequence is 15 residues long. Trimming pared 2 bases from V and 3 bases from J, leaving 12 bases between. CDR1 is MRHNA, CDR2 SNTAGT, per germline. The chain's CDR3 is CASSDTVAVTDTQYF. For the CDR3, the DNA is TGTGCCAGCAGTGACACGGTTGCGGTAACAGATACGCAGTATTTT.

The V call is TRBV5-8, the J call TRBJ1-1; D unresolved. Germline lookup yields CDR1 SGHTS and CDR2 YDEGEE. The CDR3 contains 16 residues. Trimming removed 0 bases at V and 0 bases at J, with 12 bases between. The chain's CDR3 is CASSLVFGLMNTEAFF. The CDR3 DNA reads as TGTGCCAGCAGCTTGGTCTTTGGGCTTATGAACACTGAAGCTTTCTTT.

The chain uses TRBV28 and TRBJ1-1; 12 bases match TRBD1. This CDR3 contains 14 residues. V was clipped by 5 bases and J by 11 bases; unmatched bases: 9. Germline loops: CDR1 MDHEN, CDR2 SYDVKM. The CDR3 is CASSPGTGGSRAFF. As DNA, the CDR3 is TGTGCCAGCAGTCCCGGGACAGGGGGCAGTAGGGCTTTCTTT.

The chain links TRBV4-2 to TRBJ2-7, with 8 bases fitting TRBD2. Germline V gene sequence: CDR1 LGHNA, CDR2 YNFKEQ. This CDR3 contains 15 residues. The V and J ends lost 0 bases and 2 bases, in that order; junction bases with no gene match: 3. CDR3 DNA: TGTGCCAGCAGCCAAGATACTAGCGGTCCCTACGAGCAGTACTTC. Protein product: CASSQDTSGPYEQYF.